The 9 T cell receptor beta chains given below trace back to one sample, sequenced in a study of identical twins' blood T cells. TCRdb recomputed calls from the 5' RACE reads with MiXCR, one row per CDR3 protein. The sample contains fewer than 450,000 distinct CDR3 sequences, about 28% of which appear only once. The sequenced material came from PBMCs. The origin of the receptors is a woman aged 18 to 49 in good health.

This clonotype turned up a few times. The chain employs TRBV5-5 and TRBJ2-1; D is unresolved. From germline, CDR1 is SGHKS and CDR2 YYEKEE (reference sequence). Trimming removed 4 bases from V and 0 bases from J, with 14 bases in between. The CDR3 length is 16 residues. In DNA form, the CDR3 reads TGTGCCAGCAGCCCGGGCGGAGCCCCCTCCTACAATGAGCAGTTCTTC. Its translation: CASSPGGAPSYNEQFF.

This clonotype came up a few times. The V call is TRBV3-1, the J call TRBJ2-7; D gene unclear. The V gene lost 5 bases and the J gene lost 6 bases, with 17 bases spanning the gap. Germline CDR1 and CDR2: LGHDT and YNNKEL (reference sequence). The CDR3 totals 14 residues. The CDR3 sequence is CASSKSDARAEQYF. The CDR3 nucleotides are TGTGCCAGCAGCAAAAGCGACGCTAGGGCCGAGCAGTACTTC.

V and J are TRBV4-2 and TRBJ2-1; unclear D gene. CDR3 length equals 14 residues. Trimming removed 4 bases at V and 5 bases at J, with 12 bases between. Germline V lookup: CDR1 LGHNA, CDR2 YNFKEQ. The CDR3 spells CASSPSTLDNEQFF. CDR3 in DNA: TGTGCCAGCAGCCCGAGTACGCTAGACAATGAGCAGTTCTTC.

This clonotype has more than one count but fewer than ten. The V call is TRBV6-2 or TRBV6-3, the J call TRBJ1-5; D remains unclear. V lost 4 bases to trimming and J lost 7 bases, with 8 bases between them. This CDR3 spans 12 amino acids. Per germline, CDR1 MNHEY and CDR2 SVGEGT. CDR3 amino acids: CASSWRGQPQHF. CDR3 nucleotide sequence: TGTGCCAGCAGTTGGCGAGGCCAGCCCCAGCATTTT.

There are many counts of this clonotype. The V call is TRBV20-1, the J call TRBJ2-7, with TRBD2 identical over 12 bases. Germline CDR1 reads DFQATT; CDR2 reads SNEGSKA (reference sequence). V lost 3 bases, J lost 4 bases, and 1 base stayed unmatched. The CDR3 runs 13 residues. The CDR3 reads CSASGLAGYEQYF. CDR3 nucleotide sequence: TGCAGTGCTAGCGGACTAGCGGGATACGAGCAGTACTTC.

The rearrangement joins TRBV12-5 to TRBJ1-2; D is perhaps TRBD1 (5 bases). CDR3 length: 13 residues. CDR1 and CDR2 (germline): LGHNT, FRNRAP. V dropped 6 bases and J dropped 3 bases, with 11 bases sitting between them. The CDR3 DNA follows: TGTGCTAGTGGCAAGACAGAGGACTATGGCTACACCTTC. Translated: CASGKTEDYGYTF.

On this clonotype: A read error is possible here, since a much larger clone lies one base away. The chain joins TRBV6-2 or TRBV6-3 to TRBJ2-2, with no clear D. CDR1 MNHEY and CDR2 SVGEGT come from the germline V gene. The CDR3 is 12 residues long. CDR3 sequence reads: CASSGNTRELFF. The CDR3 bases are TGTGCCAGCAGTGGGAACACCAGGGAGCTGTTTTTT.

CDR3 coding DNA: TGCGCCAGCAGCTTGGTACAGACGAGGAATCAGCCCCAGCATTTT. It is translated as CASSLVQTRNQPQHF. The V call is TRBV5-1, the J call TRBJ1-5; D unclear. Germline loops: CDR1 SGHRS, CDR2 YFSETQ. The CDR3 consists of 15 residues. V was pared by 0 bases and J by 4 bases, with 11 bases between. The whole variable domain, filled in from reference TRBV5-1 and TRBJ1-5, reads KAGVTQTPRYLIKTRGQQVTLSCSPISGHRSVSWYQQTPGQGLQFLFEYFSETQRNKGNFPGRFSGRQFSNSRSEMNVSTLELGDSALYLCASSLVQTRNQPQHFGDGTRLSIL.

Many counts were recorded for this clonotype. The CDR3: CSVEDRGGYTF. CDR3 sequence (DNA): TGCAGCGTTGAAGATAGAGGAGGCTACACCTTC. This chain joins TRBV29-1 and TRBJ1-2; no clear D. CDR3 length: 11 amino acids. Germline V gene sequence: CDR1 SQVTM, CDR2 ANQGSEA. Trimming stripped 0 bases from V and 8 bases from J, with 7 bases between.